These 22 T cell receptor beta chains were all obtained from the same sample, sequenced in a study of CD8 T cells in ankylosing spondylitis. TCRdb reprocessed the 5' RACE reads with MiXCR, giving one entry per CDR3 protein. Seen here are over 95,000 distinct CDR3 sequences, roughly 8.3% observed once, and the top ten hold 8.5% to 10%. The sample taken for sequencing was blood, either unsorted or a sorted T cell fraction (not recorded which). Every receptor here comes from a male donor with ankylosing spondylitis or in good health (not recorded which).

This clonotype was detected many times. The V call is TRBV20-1, the J call TRBJ1-2; 10 nucleotides agree with TRBD1. V lost 2 bases and J lost 12; bases outside the gene matches: 6. The length of the CDR3 is 12 residues. Germline lookup yields CDR1 DFQATT and CDR2 SNEGSKA (reference sequence). CDR3 protein: CSARPPGQGNTF. CDR3 DNA sequence: TGCAGTGCTAGACCTCCGGGACAGGGGAACACCTTC.

This clonotype came up many times. The genes are TRBV7-8 and TRBJ2-7, with 7 bases fitting TRBD1. This CDR3 has 14 amino acids. Germline trimming cut 5 bases from V and 3 bases from J; bases unmatched to any gene: 7. Germline CDR1 and CDR2: SGHVS and FQNEAQ. CDR3 sequence (DNA): TGTGCCAGCAGCGGCCGGGACAGTTACTACGAGCAGTACTTC. Translation: CASSGRDSYYEQYF.

This clonotype was seen repeatedly, ten times or more. This rearrangement joins TRBV6-1 to TRBJ2-2; the D is unclear. This CDR3 is built from 14 residues. Germline CDR1 MNHNS, CDR2 SASEGT. The V and J ends lost 6 bases and 3 bases respectively, with 11 bases between them. This CDR3 is CASSSDIYTGELFF. The DNA for the CDR3 is TGTGCCAGCAGCTCCGACATATACACCGGGGAGCTGTTTTTT.

This clonotype has a count of ten or more. J is TRBJ2-7 and V is TRBV20-1; D may be TRBD1 or TRBD2 (5 bases each). Trimming cost V 6 bases and J 3 bases, with 21 bases left between them. CDR1 is DFQATT and CDR2 is SNEGSKA in the germline V gene (reference sequence). There are 15 residues in the CDR3. The DNA for the CDR3 is TGCAGTGCCACCGAGGGTTGGGGCTGGAACTACGAGCAGTACTTC. It yields the protein CSATEGWGWNYEQYF.

This chain connects TRBV4-3 to TRBJ1-3; D unresolved. The germline V gene has CDR1 LGHNA and CDR2 YSLEER. V was clipped by 0 bases and J by 2 bases, with 8 bases between them. This CDR3 contains 15 residues. CDR3: CASSQDIGTGNTIYF. In nucleotides, the CDR3 is TGCGCCAGCAGCCAAGATATCGGGACTGGAAACACCATATATTTT.

This clonotype was observed at least ten times. The chain combines TRBV12-3 or TRBV12-4 with TRBJ2-4; D assignment may be TRBD1 or TRBD2 (5 bases each). This CDR3 comprises 14 residues. V lost 6 bases, J lost 2 bases, and 11 bases lay in between. CDR3 sequence reads: CASSRDGSKNIQYF. DNA of the CDR3: TGTGCCAGCAGCCGGGACGGGTCCAAAAACATTCAGTACTTC.

This clonotype was seen repeatedly, ten times or more. The chain links TRBV4-1 to TRBJ1-2, with a weak D call TRBD1 (5 bases). The V end was cut by 0 bases, the J end by 5 bases, with 13 bases between. CDR3 length: 15 residues. Per the germline V gene, CDR1 is MGHRA and CDR2 is YSYEKL. CDR3 sequence (DNA): TGCGCCAGCAGCCAAGATGGGGGAGGGGATTATGGCTACACCTTC. This codes for CASSQDGGGDYGYTF.

The sample holds many counts of this clonotype. J is TRBJ2-4 and V is TRBV20-1; TRBD1 matches at 7 bases. Germline V gene data show CDR1 as DFQATT and CDR2 as SNEGSKA (reference sequence). The CDR3 has 14 residues. The V and J ends lost 1 base and 9 bases, in that order; junction bases with no gene match: 9. DNA of the CDR3: TGCAGTGCTAGAGCGGCTGACAGGGAAGGCATTCAGTACTTC. Translated, it gives CSARAADREGIQYF.

This clonotype was observed a handful of times. The chain employs TRBV20-1 and TRBJ1-2; the D is unclear. V lost 5 bases and J 6 bases, leaving 13 bases between the germline ends. Germline V CDR1 and CDR2: DFQATT, SNEGSKA (reference sequence). This CDR3 comprises 12 residues. CDR3 residues: CSALPYTHGYTF. CDR3 DNA sequence: TGCAGTGCTCTACCCTACACCCATGGCTACACCTTC.

This clonotype occurred many times. This chain uses TRBV9 with TRBJ2-3; no definite D call. Trimming cost V 0 bases and J 2 bases, with 7 bases left between them. The CDR3 spans 14 residues. CDR1 SGDLS and CDR2 YYNGEE come from the germline V gene. CDR3 bases: TGTGCCAGCAGCGTAGAGGGTATCACAGATACGCAGTATTTT. The encoded protein is CASSVEGITDTQYF. Together with reference TRBV9 and TRBJ2-3, the CDR3 gives the full variable domain: DSGVTQTPKHLITATGQRVTLRCSPRSGDLSVYWYQQSLDQGLQFLIQYYNGEERAKGNILERFSAQQFPDLHSELNLSSLELGDSALYFCASSVEGITDTQYFGPGTRLTVL.

To note about this clonotype: One base away lies a much larger clone, so this may be a sequencing read error. This chain links TRBV4-1 with TRBJ2-3, with TRBD1 matching over 9 bases. The CDR3 is made up of 15 amino acids. CDR1 is MGHRA, CDR2 YSYEKL, per germline. CDR3 in amino acids: CAGSPWDRVADTQYF. The DNA for the CDR3 is TGCGCCGGCAGCCCCTGGGACAGGGTGGCAGATACGCAGTATTTT.

This clonotype was seen repeatedly, ten times or more. The CDR3 DNA is TGCGCCAGCAGCCTCCTTGGACTAGGCCAAGAGACCCAGTACTTC. It yields the protein CASSLLGLGQETQYF. V usage is TRBV4-1 and J usage is TRBJ2-5; 7 nucleotides line up with TRBD2. The junction had 6 bases not matched to a gene; V was cut back by 4 bases and J by 1 base. Germline V lookup: CDR1 MGHRA, CDR2 YSYEKL. The CDR3 runs to 15 residues.

This clonotype was counted ten times or more. This chain links TRBV4-3 with TRBJ1-2; D is possibly TRBD1 (6 bases). The CDR3 has 15 residues. CDR1 is LGHNA and CDR2 is YSLEER in the germline V gene. Trimming shortened V by 1 base and J by 7 bases, and 16 bases separated the two germline ends. The CDR3 reads CASSQGGRGAIGYTF. For the CDR3, the DNA is TGCGCCAGCAGCCAAGGAGGACGGGGGGCGATTGGCTACACCTTC.

This clonotype has more than one count but fewer than ten. The J gene is TRBJ1-5, the V gene TRBV24-1; D might be TRBD1 (6 bases). Trimming pared 4 bases from V and 10 bases from J, leaving 13 bases between. Germline V gene data show CDR1 as KGHDR and CDR2 as SFDVKD. The CDR3 is made up of 13 amino acids. The DNA of the CDR3 is TGTGCCACCAGTGAGGCCAGGGGTAAACCCCAGCATTTT. Translation: CATSEARGKPQHF.

This clonotype was counted ten times or more. The genes are TRBV5-1 and TRBJ2-1; weak D call: TRBD2 (6 bases). Germline V gives CDR1 SGHRS, CDR2 YFSETQ. V lost 1 base, J lost 5 bases, and 13 bases lay in between. The CDR3 consists of 15 residues. The CDR3 sequence is CASSLWRESDNEQFF. The CDR3 nucleotides are TGCGCCAGCAGCTTGTGGAGGGAGTCCGACAATGAGCAGTTCTTC.

This clonotype was counted at least ten times. The chain couples TRBV11-2 to TRBJ1-3; 8 bases are shared with TRBD1. J was trimmed by 0 bases and V by 5 bases; bases with no gene match: 3. The CDR3 totals 15 residues. Germline values: CDR1 SGHAT, CDR2 FQNNGV. The CDR3 here is CASSIRGLSGNTIYF. The CDR3, as DNA: TGTGCCAGCAGCATCAGGGGGCTCTCTGGAAACACCATATATTTT.

This clonotype was observed many times. CDR3 nucleotides: TGTGCCAGCAGCCCCCGACAGGGTCAAGGCTATGGCTACACCTTC. It translates to CASSPRQGQGYGYTF. The chain has TRBV9 and TRBJ1-2, with 7 bases fitting TRBD1. This CDR3 contains 15 residues. Germline V CDR1 and CDR2: SGDLS, YYNGEE. J gave up 4 bases and V 4 bases, and 10 bases lay outside the gene matches.

The sample holds many counts of this clonotype. The gene calls are TRBV4-1 and TRBJ2-1; D is possibly TRBD2 (6 bases). This CDR3 has 16 residues. Germline CDR1 MGHRA, CDR2 YSYEKL. Trimming removed 5 bases from V and 0 bases from J, with 14 bases in between. Written as DNA, the CDR3 is TGCGCCAGCAGCTCCTTGGGACTTCTCTCCTACAATGAGCAGTTCTTC. Encoded protein: CASSSLGLLSYNEQFF.

This clonotype was found many times. The chain employs TRBV3-1 and TRBJ1-1; tentatively, D is TRBD1 (5 bases). V was cut by 2 bases and J by 0 bases, with 7 bases left in between. The CDR3 loop spans 14 amino acids. CDR1 is LGHDT, CDR2 YNNKEL, per germline (reference sequence). CDR3 nucleotides: TGTGCCAGCAGCCAACGCAGGGTGAACACTGAAGCTTTCTTT. It codes for CASSQRRVNTEAFF.

The sample holds many counts of this clonotype. The gene calls are TRBV11-2 and TRBJ2-1; 11 bases are shared with TRBD2. Germline V gives CDR1 SGHAT, CDR2 FQNNGV. With 1 base clipped from V and 9 bases from J, the junction kept 5 bases outside the gene matches. The CDR3 extends over 15 amino acids. The CDR3: CASSLATSGRTEQFF. The CDR3, as DNA: TGTGCCAGCAGCTTAGCTACTAGCGGGAGAACTGAGCAGTTCTTC.

This clonotype was seen many times. The chain uses TRBV14 and TRBJ2-1, with D perhaps matching TRBD1 or TRBD2 (5 bases each). V was cut by 1 base and J by 8 bases, with 15 bases left in between. The CDR3 sequence is 15 residues long. Germline assignment: CDR1 SGHDN and CDR2 FVKESK. In DNA, the CDR3 is TGTGCCAGCAGCCAAGTACACGGGGCAGGGTATGAGCAGTTCTTC. This gives the protein CASSQVHGAGYEQFF.

The chain links TRBV3-1 to TRBJ2-5; D gene unclear. Between the trimmed V and J ends, which lost 3 bases and 5 bases, there was a span of 7 bases. The CDR3 extends over 12 amino acids. Germline values: CDR1 LGHDT, CDR2 YNNKEL (reference sequence). CDR3 loop: CASSHPPETQYF. DNA of the CDR3: TGTGCCAGCAGCCATCCGCCGGAGACCCAGTACTTC.